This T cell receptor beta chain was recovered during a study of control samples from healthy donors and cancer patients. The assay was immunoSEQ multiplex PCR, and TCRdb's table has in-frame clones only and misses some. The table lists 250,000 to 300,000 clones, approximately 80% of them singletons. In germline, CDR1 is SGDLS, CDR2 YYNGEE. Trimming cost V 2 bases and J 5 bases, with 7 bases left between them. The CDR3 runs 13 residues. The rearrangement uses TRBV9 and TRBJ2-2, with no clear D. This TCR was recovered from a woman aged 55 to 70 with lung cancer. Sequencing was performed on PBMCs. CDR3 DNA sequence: TGTGCCAGCAGCGTGCCCGGGACCGGGGAGCTGTTTTTT. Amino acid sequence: CASSVPGTGELFF.